This paragraph covers one T cell receptor beta chain sequence. Antigen specificity is unknown. Genes here carry mouse names. The read stops 1 residue short of the end of the CDR3; the missing end is completed from the germline J gene. V was clipped by 4 bases and J by 0 bases; unmatched bases: 2. The germline V gene has CDR1 NSQYPW and CDR2 LRSPGD (reference sequence). This CDR3 has 15 residues. Sequencing of TCRbeta CDR3 at survey depth gave sequences and template counts. Profiling relied on immunoSEQ multiplex PCR, and the TCRdb table lists in-frame clones only, not all of them. Of roughly 20,000 clones listed, approximately 69% are singletons. The sample originates from a study of tissue T cells after allogeneic stem cell transplantation. General study points: Anatomically similar tissues had similar TCR repertoires within each patient. Motif-based clustering found tissue-specific repertoire signatures shared across patients, though few clones were shared. The study did not identify alloreactive or antigen-specific tissue TCRs, and some clones might be persisting host cells.

The chain carries TRBV1 and TRBJ2-5, with 9 bases identical to TRBD2. This TCR was sampled from a female BALB/c mouse in good health. MHC haplotype of the strain: H2-d. The sequenced material came from blood. The CDR3 DNA, read in part, is TGCACCTGCAGTGGACTGGGGGTTAACCAAGACACCCAGTAC. This codes for CTCSGLGVNQDTQY. The CDR3 as a whole reads CTCSGLGVNQDTQYF. The variable domain in full, with the rest retrieved from reference TRBV1 and TRBJ2-5, is VTLLEQNPRWRLVPRGQAVNLRCILKNSQYPWMSWYQQDLQKQLQWLFTLRSPGDKEVKSLPGADYLATRVTDTELRLQVANMSQGRTLYCTCSGLGVNQDTQYFGPGTRLLVL.